Listed below are T cell receptor beta chains from one sample, sequenced in a study of blood T cell repertoires in COVID-19. Profiling relied on immunoSEQ multiplex PCR, and the TCRdb table lists in-frame clones only, not all of them. The profile shows 300,000 to 450,000 clones, around nine tenths of them singletons. Sequencing was performed on peripheral blood. The source is a human donor in a cohort sampled during active COVID-19. Both conserved end residues are part of each CDR3. Clone size is shown for a subset of rows, as once, few, many or a class of expanded clone.

>.|TRBV3-1/TRBV3-2
CASRSTGGLSYEQYF
>.|TRBV19
CASSKPSTGAQETQYF
>.|TRBV2
CASRVDRGRGETQYF
>.|TRBV21-1
CASSLGGFNEKLFF
>once|TRBV7-9
CASTSAVQRHTEAFF
>.|TRBV7-3
CASSLGRNTEAFF
>.|TRBV9
CASSPGRRGYEQYF
>few|TRBV5-5
CASSLGLAEQYF
>.|TRBV7-2
CASSPLAGVLNRFF
>.|TRBV30
CASLDRGRANEKLFF
>.|TRBV5-1
CASSSADRGQLFF
>.|TRBV19
CASNQGLSSNQPQHF
>.|TRBV19
CASFKQGAGNTIYF
>.|TRBV19
CASSRGVGVQETQYF
>.|TRBV7-2
CASSFTAAETQYF
>.|TRBV28
CASSRLQGAVNIQYF
>.|TRBV5-1
CASSSGLAGGRSTDTQYF
>.|TRBV7-2
CASSLGAFPLRGYGYTF
>.|TRBV30
CAWSSRGSTSPLHF
>.|TRBV7-3
CASSLKGQNSPLHF
>few|TRBV9
CASSGLGGYGYTF
>.|TRBV27
CASSPVTSGGYNEQFF
>.|TRBV19
CASKGVTNEKLFF
>.|TRBV6-5
CASSRGQGVMNEQFF
>.|TRBV18
CASSPASTDTQYF
>.|TRBV5-1
CASSLGVGGETQYF
>.|TRBV5-1
CASSYGTPEQYF
>.|TRBV2
CASTSNLVYETQYF
>.|TRBV9
CASSPDRGPTNYGYTF
>.|TRBV20-1
CSAGLGYEQYF
>.|TRBV6-5
CASRPDPSSYNEQFF
>once|TRBV14
CASSHKDRAYEQYF
>few|TRBV15
CATSRGPLAGGLEQYF
>.|TRBV7-9
CASSFSGTGTMGYTF
>few|TRBV7-9
CASSFGLRGKNGELFF
>.|TRBV3-1/TRBV3-2
CASSQDQASRTQYF
>.|TRBV7-4
CASSLSLVYRDRGEYSNQPQHF
>once|TRBV5-1
CASSLAPRDEQFF
>.|TRBV5-1
CASTASGSYEQYF
>.|TRBV12-3/TRBV12-4
CASSFVKNTEAFF
>.|TRBV6-6
CASRLTGKNYGYTF
>.|TRBV20-1
CSASLSGMGRTDTQYF
>.|TRBV12-3/TRBV12-4
CASRRYRRAFF
>.|TRBV3-1/TRBV3-2
CASSRLAEIRRNTGELFF
>.|TRBV7-8
CASSLDVGGNQPQHF
>once|TRBV6-5
CASSPLTGRGAFF
>few|TRBV3-1/TRBV3-2
CASSRANTEAFF
>.|TRBV7-8
CASSPVYPEPSYNEQFF
>once|TRBV30
CAWSVRENQPQHF
>.|TRBV4-1
CASSQEADAFYEQYF
>.|TRBV5-6
CASSLVPDRGTEAFF
>.|TRBV6-5
CASLRVDTEAFF